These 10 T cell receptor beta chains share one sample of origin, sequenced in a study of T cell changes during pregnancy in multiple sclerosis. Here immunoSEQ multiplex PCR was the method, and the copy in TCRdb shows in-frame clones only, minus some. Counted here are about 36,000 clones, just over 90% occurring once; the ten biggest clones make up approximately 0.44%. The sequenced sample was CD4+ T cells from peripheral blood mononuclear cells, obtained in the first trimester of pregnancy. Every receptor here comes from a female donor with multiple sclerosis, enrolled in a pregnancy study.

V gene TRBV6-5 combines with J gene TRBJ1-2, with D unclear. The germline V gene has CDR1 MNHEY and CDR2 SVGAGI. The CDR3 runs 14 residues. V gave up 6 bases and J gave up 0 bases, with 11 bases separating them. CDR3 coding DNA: TGTGCCAGCAGCAAGACCCTAGCTAACTATGGCTACACCTTC. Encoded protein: CASSKTLANYGYTF.

CDR3 nucleotide sequence: TGTGCCAGCAGCTTAGGACAGGGGCCCCAGCATTTT. It encodes CASSLGQGPQHF. V usage is TRBV7-9 and J usage is TRBJ1-5, with 7 bases fitting TRBD1. Trimming cost V 1 base and J 9 bases; bases outside gene matches: 0. The CDR3 runs to 12 residues. Germline-derived CDR1 and CDR2 are SEHNR and FQNEAQ (reference sequence).

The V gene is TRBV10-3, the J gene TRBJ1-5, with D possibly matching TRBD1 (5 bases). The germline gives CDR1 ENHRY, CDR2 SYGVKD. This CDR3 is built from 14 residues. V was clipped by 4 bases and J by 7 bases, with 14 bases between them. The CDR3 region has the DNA TGTGCCATCAGTGGGGCGGGGGGAGAACAGCCCCAGCATTTT. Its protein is CAISGAGGEQPQHF.

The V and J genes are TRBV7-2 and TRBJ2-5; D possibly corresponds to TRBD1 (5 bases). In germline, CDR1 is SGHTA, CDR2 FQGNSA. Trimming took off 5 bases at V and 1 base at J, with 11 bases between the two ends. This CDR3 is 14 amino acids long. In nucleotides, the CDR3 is TGTGCCAGCAGCGGAAGGCAGGGCCAAGAGACCCAGTACTTC. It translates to CASSGRQGQETQYF.

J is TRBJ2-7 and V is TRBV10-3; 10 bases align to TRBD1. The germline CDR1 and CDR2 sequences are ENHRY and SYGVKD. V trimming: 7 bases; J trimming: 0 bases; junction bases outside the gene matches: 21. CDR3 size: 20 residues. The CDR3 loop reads CAITVERQGATGGDSYEQYF. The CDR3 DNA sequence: TGTGCCATCACTGTCGAAAGACAGGGGGCAACCGGGGGGGACTCCTACGAGCAGTACTTC.

The CDR3 loop reads CASTPAGIYNEQFF. Here the CDR3 DNA reads TGTGCCAGCACCCCAGCCGGGATCTACAATGAGCAGTTCTTC. The chain employs TRBV6-5 and TRBJ2-1; possible D gene TRBD2, 5 bases. This CDR3 is built from 14 residues. Per the germline V gene, CDR1 is MNHEY and CDR2 is SVGAGI. V was clipped by 7 bases and J by 3 bases, with 13 bases between them.

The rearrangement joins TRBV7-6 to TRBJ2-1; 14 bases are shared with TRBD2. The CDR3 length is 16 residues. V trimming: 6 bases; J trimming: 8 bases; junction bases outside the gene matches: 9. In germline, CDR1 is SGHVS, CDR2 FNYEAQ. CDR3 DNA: TGTGCCAGCAGTTGGGGGACTAGCGGGAGAAATGATGAGCAGTTCTTC. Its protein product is CASSWGTSGRNDEQFF.

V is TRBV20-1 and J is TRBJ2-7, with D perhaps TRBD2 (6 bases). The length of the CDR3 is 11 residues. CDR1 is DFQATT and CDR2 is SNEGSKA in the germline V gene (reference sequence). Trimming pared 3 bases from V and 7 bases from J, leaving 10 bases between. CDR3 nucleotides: TGCAGTGCTAGGGGGGACTCAGAGCAGTACTTC. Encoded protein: CSARGDSEQYF.

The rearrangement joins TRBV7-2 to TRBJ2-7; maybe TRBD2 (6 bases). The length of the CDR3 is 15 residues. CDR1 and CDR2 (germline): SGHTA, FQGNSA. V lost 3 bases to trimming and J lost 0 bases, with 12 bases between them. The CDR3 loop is CASSLDYSSSYEQYF. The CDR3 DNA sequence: TGTGCCAGCAGCTTGGACTACTCCAGCTCCTACGAGCAGTACTTC.

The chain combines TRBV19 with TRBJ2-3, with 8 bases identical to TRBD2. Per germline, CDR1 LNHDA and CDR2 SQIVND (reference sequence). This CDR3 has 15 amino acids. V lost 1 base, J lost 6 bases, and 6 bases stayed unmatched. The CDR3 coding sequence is TGTGCCAGTAGTATAGGAGGCGGGGGGCGTGATACGCAGTATTTT. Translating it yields CASSIGGGGRDTQYF.